Described below is a single T cell receptor (beta chain) sequence and its context. This clonotype was observed a handful of times. Its binding antigen is unknown. No per-base quality is available; no much larger clone lies one base away. CDR1 is given as SGHRS and CDR2 as YFSETQ, both from the germline V gene. The junction shows trimming of 1 base on V and 4 bases on J, plus 11 bases between the germline ends. CDR3 length: 15 amino acids, cysteine to phenylalanine. The kept DNA is CDR3 alone, 45 bases in frame from the first base. This sample is drawn from a study of T cell repertoires in cytomegalovirus infection (dated by TCRdb to 2018 to 2020). Study-wide context: Donor HLA type was relevant to the analysis, as public TCR beta signatures indicated carriage of CMV infection together with the matching HLA type. The research as a whole found: The ex vivo response was dominated by HLA-C-restricted CMV-specific TCR beta clonotypes, and the single most frequent clonotype in two of eight donors was supplied by these HLA-C-restricted clonotypes. In both this cohort and an independent roughly 360-donor cohort, the cumulative frequency of public TCR beta family members distinguished carriers of CMV infection plus the relevant HLA type.

Sequencing used an Illumina HiSeq 1500. The raw public reads went through TCRdb reprocessing: fastp at Q25, MiXCR clone calling, in-frame beta chains kept. Entries are consolidated by CDR3 protein sequence, retaining the most common genes and DNA. The sample table contains 400,000 or so distinct CDR3 sequences; only one count was recorded for 15% to 20% of them. The ten largest clones take up about 10% of the sample. The material sequenced was PBMCs. The origin of this receptor is a human donor in good health (CMV status not recorded). Some clones in this sample may be carry-over from other donors' samples. The rearrangement combines TRBV5-1 with TRBJ2-2; TRBD1 might be the D gene, on 5 matching bases. The CDR3 here reads CASSLRLGVTGELFF. The nucleotides are TGCGCCAGCAGCTTGCGATTAGGGGTCACCGGGGAGCTGTTTTTT.